This T cell receptor (beta chain) was identified in a study of OX40 agonist ivuxolimab in advanced cancers. Background on the whole study: Ivuxolimab was a fully human IgG2 agonistic monoclonal antibody targeting the costimulatory receptor OX40 (CD134). Intravenous ivuxolimab was administered to patients every 2 weeks at six dose levels: 0.01, 0.1, 0.3, 1.5, 3 and 10 mg/kg. Of the roughly 54 dose-escalation patients, hepatocellular carcinoma was present in about 20, melanoma in approximately 15, renal cell carcinoma in 9 and head and neck cancer in 9. In the dose-escalation cohort, more than 75% of patients were male, and the mean age was approximately 60 years, with a range of roughly 20 to 79. Patients were allowed to have had prior anti-PD-1, anti-PD-L1 or anti-CTLA-4 therapy, and 40% of the dose-escalation patients had previously received checkpoint inhibitors. Partial responses were achieved by three dose-escalation patients, of whom one had hepatocellular carcinoma and two had cutaneous melanoma. The purpose of peripheral TCRbeta sequencing was to test whether ivuxolimab changed TCR sequence diversity and led to clonal T-cell expansion. The paper describes the monotherapy dose-escalation part (N ≈ 49 patients) of the phase I trial of ivuxolimab. Study-wide findings and limitations: Low levels of normalized T-cell clonal expansion were also shown by some nonresponding patients. After ivuxolimab, CD8+ T cells had more expanded clones than CD4+ T cells on average. Partial responders in the 0.1-3.0 mg/kg groups had among the lowest normalized peripheral clonal expansion, especially among CD8+ T cells. Clonal expansion of both CD4+ and CD8+ blood T cells was observed from baseline to week 6 at doses 0.1 to 3.0 mg/kg. The antigen specificity of the peripheral T cells that underwent clonal expansion was not determined.

This clone was seen a handful of times. What this receptor recognizes is not known. No base-level quality is on record; no much larger clone is a single base apart. Other DNA sequences in the sample encode the same CDR3. Genomic DNA was extracted from sorted cells for sequencing of the TCRbeta CDR3 region. TCRbeta CDR3 regions were sequenced using the immunoSEQ Assay. As stored in TCRdb, this immuneACCESS dataset retains in-frame rearrangements with V and J assigned. A fraction of the clones does not appear; measured against another copy, unresolved V genes explain less than half of the discrepancy, and the remainder lacks a known reason. The sample has 11,000 or so clones on record, 60% to 85% of them singletons. Together, the top ten hold over 30% of the sample. The trial excluded patients who had a history of autoimmune disease or who were on systemic immunosuppression. Peripheral blood for TCR sequencing was collected from all dose cohorts at baseline, on cycle 4 day 1, and on cycle 7 day 1. The samples were taken from a phase I, first-in-human, multicenter, open-label dose-escalation trial of ivuxolimab. Adults with locally advanced or metastatic head and neck squamous cell, hepatocellular, melanoma or renal cell carcinoma were enrolled in the trial. CD4+ and CD8+ T cells were sorted separately from peripheral blood before TCR sequencing.

CDR1 and CDR2 are drawn from the germline V gene: MDHEN, SYDVKM. The V and J ends are trimmed by 5 bases and 6 bases, leaving 7 bases between them. The CDR3, cysteine through phenylalanine, is 11 amino acids long. The only DNA kept is the CDR3, 33 bases in frame from the first base. The receptor chain draws on TRBV28 and TRBJ1-1; confidence is insufficient to name the D gene. The TCR sequence derives from an adult with an advanced solid tumor such as melanoma, head and neck, liver or kidney cancer. The sample was CD4+ or CD8+ T cells sorted from blood, taken in a trial of the OX40 agonist ivuxolimab. Read as DNA, the sequence is TGTGCCAGCAGTCTATCCCCTGAAGCTTTCTTT. The encoded protein is CASSLSPEAFF. Beyond the CDR3, the reference TRBV28 and TRBJ1-1 genes provide the residues; the full variable domain reads: DVKVTQSSRYLVKRTGEKVFLECVQDMDHENMFWYRQDPGLGLRLIYFSYDVKMKEKGDIPEGYSVSREKKERFSLILESASTNQTSMYLCASSLSPEAFFGQGTRLTVV.